This T cell receptor (beta chain) was sequenced during a study of blood T cell repertoires in COVID-19. Germline loops: CDR1 ENHRY, CDR2 SYGVKD. Trimming took off 10 bases at V and 2 bases at J, with 24 bases between the two ends. This CDR3 contains 16 residues. Sequenced by immunoSEQ multiplex PCR; TCRdb stores in-frame clones only, minus some. The table has about 260,000 clones, about nine tenths seen once. V usage is TRBV10-3 and J usage is TRBJ2-7, with a tentative D call TRBD1 (6 bases). This TCR derives from a woman in her forties or fifties who had recovered from COVID-19. Sequencing was carried out using peripheral blood. The CDR3: CATCCRPGTPTYEQYF. CDR3 sequence (DNA): TGTGCCACCTGCTGTCGGCCAGGGACACCTACCTACGAGCAGTACTTC.